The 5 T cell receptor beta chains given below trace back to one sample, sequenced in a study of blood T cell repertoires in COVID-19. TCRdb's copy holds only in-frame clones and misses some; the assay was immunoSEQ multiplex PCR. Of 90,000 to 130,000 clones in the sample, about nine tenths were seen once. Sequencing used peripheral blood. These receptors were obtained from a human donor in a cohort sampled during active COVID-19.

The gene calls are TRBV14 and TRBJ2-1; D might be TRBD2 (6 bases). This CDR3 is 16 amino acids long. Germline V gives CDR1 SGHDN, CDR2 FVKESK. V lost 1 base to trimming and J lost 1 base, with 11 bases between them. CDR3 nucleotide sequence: TGTGCCAGCAGCCAAGGGATCCGGGGGTCCTACAATGAGCAGTTCTTC. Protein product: CASSQGIRGSYNEQFF.

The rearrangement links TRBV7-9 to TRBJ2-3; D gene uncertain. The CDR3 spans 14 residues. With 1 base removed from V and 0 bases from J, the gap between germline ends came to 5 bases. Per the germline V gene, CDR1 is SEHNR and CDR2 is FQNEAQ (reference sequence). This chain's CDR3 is CASSLGLSTDTQYF. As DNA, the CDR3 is TGTGCCAGCAGCTTAGGTCTTAGCACAGATACGCAGTATTTT. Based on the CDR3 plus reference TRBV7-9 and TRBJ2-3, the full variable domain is DTGVSQNPRHKITKRGQNVTFRCDPISEHNRLYWYRQTLGQGPEFLTYFQNEAQLEKSRLLSDRFSAERPKGSFSTLEIQRTEQGDSAMYLCASSLGLSTDTQYFGPGTRLTVL.

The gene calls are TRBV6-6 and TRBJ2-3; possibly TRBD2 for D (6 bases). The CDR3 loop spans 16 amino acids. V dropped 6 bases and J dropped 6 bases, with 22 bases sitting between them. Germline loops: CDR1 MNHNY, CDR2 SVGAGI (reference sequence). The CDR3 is CASRKHGDFDHDTQYF. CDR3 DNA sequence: TGTGCCAGCAGAAAACACGGGGACTTTGATCACGATACGCAGTATTTT.

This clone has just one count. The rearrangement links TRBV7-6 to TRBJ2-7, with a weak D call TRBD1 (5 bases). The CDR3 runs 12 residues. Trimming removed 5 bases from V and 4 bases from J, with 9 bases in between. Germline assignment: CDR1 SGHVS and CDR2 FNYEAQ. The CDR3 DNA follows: TGTGCCAGCAGCAGCGCAGGGTACGAGCAGTACTTC. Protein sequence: CASSSAGYEQYF.

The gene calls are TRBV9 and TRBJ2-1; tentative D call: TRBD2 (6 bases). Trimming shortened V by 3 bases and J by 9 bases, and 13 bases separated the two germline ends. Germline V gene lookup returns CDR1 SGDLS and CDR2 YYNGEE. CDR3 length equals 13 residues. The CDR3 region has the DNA TGTGCCAGCAGCGAGCTTGGGGGAGGTGAGCAGTTCTTC. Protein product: CASSELGGGEQFF.